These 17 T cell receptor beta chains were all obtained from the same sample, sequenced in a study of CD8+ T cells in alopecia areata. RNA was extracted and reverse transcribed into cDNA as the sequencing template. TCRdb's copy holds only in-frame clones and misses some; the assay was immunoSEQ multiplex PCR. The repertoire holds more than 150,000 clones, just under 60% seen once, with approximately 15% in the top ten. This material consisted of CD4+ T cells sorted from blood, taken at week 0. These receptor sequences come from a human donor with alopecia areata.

The CDR3 loop reads CASSAAGDYGYTF. CDR3 bases: TGCGCCAGCAGCGCCGCAGGGGACTATGGCTACACCTTC. This chain uses TRBV5-1 with TRBJ1-2, with D possibly TRBD1 on 6 matching bases. CDR1 is SGHRS and CDR2 is YFSETQ in the germline V gene. The CDR3 is 13 residues long. Trimming took 4 bases from V and 3 from J, leaving 10 bases between them. The full variable domain, completed using reference TRBV5-1 and TRBJ1-2, is KAGVTQTPRYLIKTRGQQVTLSCSPISGHRSVSWYQQTPGQGLQFLFEYFSETQRNKGNFPGRFSGRQFSNSRSEMNVSTLELGDSALYLCASSAAGDYGYTFGSGTRLTVV.

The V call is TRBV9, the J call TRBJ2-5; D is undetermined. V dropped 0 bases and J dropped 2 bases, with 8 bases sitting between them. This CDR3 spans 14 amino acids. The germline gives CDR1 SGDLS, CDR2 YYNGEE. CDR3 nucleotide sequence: TGTGCCAGCAGCGTAGGGACCCAACAAGAGACCCAGTACTTC. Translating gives CASSVGTQQETQYF.

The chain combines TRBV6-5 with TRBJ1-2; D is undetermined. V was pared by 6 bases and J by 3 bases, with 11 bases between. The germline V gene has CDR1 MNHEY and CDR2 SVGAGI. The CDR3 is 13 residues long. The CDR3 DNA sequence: TGTGCCAGCAGGCCAGACGCCTACTATGGCTACACCTTC. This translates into CASRPDAYYGYTF.

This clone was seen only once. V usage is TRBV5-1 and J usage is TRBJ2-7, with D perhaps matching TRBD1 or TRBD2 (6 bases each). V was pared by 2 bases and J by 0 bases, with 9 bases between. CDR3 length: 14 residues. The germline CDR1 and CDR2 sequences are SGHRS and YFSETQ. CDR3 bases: TGCGCCAGCAGCTTCTCGGGGGCCTCCTACGAGCAGTACTTC. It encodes CASSFSGASYEQYF.

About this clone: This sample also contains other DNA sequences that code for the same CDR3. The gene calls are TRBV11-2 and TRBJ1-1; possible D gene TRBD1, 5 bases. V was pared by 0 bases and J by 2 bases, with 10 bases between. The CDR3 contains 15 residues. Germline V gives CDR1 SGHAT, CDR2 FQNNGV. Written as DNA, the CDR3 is TGTGCCAGCAGCTTAGACCCAGGGCCAAACACTGAAGCTTTCTTT. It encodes CASSLDPGPNTEAFF.

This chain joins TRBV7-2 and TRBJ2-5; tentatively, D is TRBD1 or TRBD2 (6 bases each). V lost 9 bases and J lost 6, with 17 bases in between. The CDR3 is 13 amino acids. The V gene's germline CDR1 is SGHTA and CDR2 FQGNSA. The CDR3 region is CASSSGGRQTQYF. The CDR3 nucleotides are TGTGCCAGTTCCTCCGGGGGCCGGCAGACCCAGTACTTC.

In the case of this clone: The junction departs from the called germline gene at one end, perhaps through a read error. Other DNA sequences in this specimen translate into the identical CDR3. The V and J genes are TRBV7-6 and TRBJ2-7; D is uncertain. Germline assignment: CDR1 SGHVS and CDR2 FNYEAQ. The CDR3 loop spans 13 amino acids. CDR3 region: CASSLVPIDEQYF. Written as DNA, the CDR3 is TGCGCCAGCAGCTTAGTTCCTATCGACGAGCAGTACTTC.

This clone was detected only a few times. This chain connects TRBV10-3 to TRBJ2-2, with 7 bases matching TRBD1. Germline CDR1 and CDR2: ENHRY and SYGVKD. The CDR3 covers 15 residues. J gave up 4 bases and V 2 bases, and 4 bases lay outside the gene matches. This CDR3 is CAISERGPPTGELFF. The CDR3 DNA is TGTGCCATCAGTGAGAGGGGGCCTCCCACCGGGGAGCTGTTTTTT.

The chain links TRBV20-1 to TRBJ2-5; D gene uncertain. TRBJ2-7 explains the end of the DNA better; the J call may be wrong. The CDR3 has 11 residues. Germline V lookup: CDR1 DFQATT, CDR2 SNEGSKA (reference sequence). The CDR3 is CSAPQNDEQYF. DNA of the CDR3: TGCAGTGCTCCCCAGAATGACGAGCAGTACTTC.

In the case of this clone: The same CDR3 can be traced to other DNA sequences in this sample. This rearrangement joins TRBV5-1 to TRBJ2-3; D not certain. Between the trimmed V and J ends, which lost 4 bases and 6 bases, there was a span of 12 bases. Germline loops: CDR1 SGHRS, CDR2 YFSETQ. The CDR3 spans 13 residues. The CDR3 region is CASSLGSSDTQYF. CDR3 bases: TGCGCCAGCAGCCTCGGTTCTTCCGATACGCAGTATTTT.

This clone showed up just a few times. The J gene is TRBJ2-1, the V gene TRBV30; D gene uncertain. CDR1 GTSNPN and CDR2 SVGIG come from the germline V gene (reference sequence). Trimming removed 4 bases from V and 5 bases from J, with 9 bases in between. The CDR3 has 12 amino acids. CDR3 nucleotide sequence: TGTGCCTGGAATCGGGTAAACAATGAGCAGTTCTTC. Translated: CAWNRVNNEQFF.

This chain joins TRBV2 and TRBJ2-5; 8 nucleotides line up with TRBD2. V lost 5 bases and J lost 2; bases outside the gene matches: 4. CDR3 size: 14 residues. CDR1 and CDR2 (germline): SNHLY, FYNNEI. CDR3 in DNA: TGTGCCAGCAGTCCGGGGGGGCCACAAGAGACCCAGTACTTC. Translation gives CASSPGGPQETQYF.

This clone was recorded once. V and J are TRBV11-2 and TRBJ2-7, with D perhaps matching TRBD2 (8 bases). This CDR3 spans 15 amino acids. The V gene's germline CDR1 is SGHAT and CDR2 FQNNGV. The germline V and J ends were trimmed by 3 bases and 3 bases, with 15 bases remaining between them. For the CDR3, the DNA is TGTGCCAGCAGCTTGGGACAGCGGGGGTACTACGAGCAGTACTTC. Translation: CASSLGQRGYYEQYF.

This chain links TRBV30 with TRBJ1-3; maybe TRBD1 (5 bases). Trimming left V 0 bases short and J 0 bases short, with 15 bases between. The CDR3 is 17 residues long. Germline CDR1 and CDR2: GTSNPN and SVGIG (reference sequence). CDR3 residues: CAWSVLGWGSSGNTIYF. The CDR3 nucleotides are TGTGCCTGGAGTGTACTAGGCTGGGGGAGCTCTGGAAACACCATATATTTT.

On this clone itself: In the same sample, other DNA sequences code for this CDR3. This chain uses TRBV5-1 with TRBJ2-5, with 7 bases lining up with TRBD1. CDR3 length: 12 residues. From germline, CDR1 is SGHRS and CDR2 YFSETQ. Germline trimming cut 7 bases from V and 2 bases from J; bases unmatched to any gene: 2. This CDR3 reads CASSGQQETQYF. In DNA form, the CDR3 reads TGCGCCAGCTCGGGACAGCAAGAGACCCAGTACTTC.

The CDR3 region has the DNA TGCAGCGGGGGGACACCGTGGACCCAGTACTTC. Its translation is CSGGTPWTQYF. This chain uses TRBV29-1 with TRBJ2-5; D is possibly TRBD1 (6 bases). Germline V lookup: CDR1 SQVTM, CDR2 ANQGSEA. This CDR3 is built from 11 residues. V was trimmed by 7 bases and J by 7 bases, leaving 13 bases between them.

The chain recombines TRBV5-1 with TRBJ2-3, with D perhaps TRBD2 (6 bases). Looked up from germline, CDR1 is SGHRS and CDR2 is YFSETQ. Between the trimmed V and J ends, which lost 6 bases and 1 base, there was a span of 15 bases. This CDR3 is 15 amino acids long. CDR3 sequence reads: CASNVAGLGTDTQYF. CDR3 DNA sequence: TGCGCCAGCAATGTGGCGGGGCTCGGCACAGATACGCAGTATTTT.